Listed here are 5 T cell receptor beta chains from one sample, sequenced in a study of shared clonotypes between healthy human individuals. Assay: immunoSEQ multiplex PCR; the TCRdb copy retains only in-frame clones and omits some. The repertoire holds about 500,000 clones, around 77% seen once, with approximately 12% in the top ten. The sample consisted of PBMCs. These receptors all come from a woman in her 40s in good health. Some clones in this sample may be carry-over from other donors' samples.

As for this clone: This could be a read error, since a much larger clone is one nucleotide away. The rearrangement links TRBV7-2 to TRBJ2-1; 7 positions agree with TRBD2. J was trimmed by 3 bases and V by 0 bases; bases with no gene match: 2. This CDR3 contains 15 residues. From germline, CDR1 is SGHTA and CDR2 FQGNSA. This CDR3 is CASSLAGGRYNEQFF. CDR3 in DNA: TGTGCCAGCAGCTTAGCGGGAGGGCGCTACAATGAGCAGTTCTTC.

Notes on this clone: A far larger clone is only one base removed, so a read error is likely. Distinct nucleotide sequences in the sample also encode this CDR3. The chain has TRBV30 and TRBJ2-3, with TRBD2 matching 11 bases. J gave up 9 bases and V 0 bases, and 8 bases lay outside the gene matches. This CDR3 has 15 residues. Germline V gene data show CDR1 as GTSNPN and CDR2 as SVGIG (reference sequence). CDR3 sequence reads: CAWSVSGRAGDTQYF. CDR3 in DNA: TGTGCCTGGAGTGTTAGCGGGAGGGCCGGAGACACGCAGTATTTT.

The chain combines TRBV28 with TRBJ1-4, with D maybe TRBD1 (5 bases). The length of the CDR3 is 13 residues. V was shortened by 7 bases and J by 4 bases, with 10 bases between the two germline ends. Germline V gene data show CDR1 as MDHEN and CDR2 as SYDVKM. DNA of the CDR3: TGTGCCAGCAAGCGACAGAATAATGAAAAACTGTTTTTT. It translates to CASKRQNNEKLFF. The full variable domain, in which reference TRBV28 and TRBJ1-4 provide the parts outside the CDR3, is DVKVTQSSRYLVKRTGEKVFLECVQDMDHENMFWYRQDPGLGLRLIYFSYDVKMKEKGDIPEGYSVSREKKERFSLILESASTNQTSMYLCASKRQNNEKLFFGSGTQLSVL.

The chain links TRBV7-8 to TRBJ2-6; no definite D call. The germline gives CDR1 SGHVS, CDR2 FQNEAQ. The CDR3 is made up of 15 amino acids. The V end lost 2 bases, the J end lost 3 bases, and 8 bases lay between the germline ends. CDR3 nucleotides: TGTGCCAGCAGCTTAAGCAGATTTGGGGCCAACGTCCTGACTTTC. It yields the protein CASSLSRFGANVLTF.

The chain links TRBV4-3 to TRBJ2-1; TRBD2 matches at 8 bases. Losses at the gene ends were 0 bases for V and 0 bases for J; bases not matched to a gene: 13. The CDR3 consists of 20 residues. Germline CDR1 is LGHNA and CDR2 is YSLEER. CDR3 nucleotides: TGCGCCAGCAGCCAAGAGGCGGGAGGAAACCTGCTAAGCTCCTACAATGAGCAGTTCTTC. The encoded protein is CASSQEAGGNLLSSYNEQFF.